This paragraph covers one T cell receptor (beta chain) sequence. The target antigen is unknown. This sample was included in a study of shared clonotypes between healthy human individuals. Notes on the study in general: Among the subsets, naive ones generally showed larger estimated richness than memory ones. Naive CD4 clonotypes were shared across a handful of donors at approximately 5.3%.

TCRdb's copy holds only in-frame clones and misses some; the assay was immunoSEQ multiplex PCR. The data contain 600,000 to 750,000 clones, approximately 72% of them singletons. CDR1 is SGHRS, CDR2 YFSETQ, per germline. V lost 5 bases, J lost 7 bases, and 5 bases stayed unmatched. CDR3 size: 13 residues. The receptor's source is a woman aged 25-40 years in good health. The V gene is TRBV5-1, the J gene TRBJ2-1; TRBD2 agrees at 8 bases. The sequencing input was memory CD4+ T cells sorted from blood. Subset indicated: CD45RA-negative fraction. The CDR3 DNA is TGCGCCAGCAGAGCGGGAGATAAGAATGAGCAGTTCTTC. Translation gives CASRAGDKNEQFF.